This T cell receptor beta chain came from a study of CD8 T cells in Susac syndrome. CD8+ and CD4+ T cells were negatively isolated; TEMRA cells were FACS-enriched. Trimming pared 6 bases from V and 0 bases from J, leaving 18 bases between. Per the germline V gene, CDR1 is DFQATT and CDR2 is SNEGSKA (reference sequence). CDR3 length: 16 residues. The authors reverse transcribed roughly 0.5 to 1 ug RNA with random hexamers. TCRdb redid the calling of the immunoSEQ multiplex PCR reads with MiXCR, one entry per CDR3 protein. The sample holds about 140,000 distinct CDR3 sequences, around 96% seen once. The J gene is TRBJ1-5, the V gene TRBV20-1; weak D call: TRBD1 (5 bases). Sequenced input: CD4+ T cells from PBMCs. The sequence was collected from a human donor with multiple sclerosis. CDR3 in DNA: TGCAGTGCCCTAAACGTACCAGGGCTTAGCAATCAGCCCCAGCATTTT. This sequence encodes CSALNVPGLSNQPQHF.